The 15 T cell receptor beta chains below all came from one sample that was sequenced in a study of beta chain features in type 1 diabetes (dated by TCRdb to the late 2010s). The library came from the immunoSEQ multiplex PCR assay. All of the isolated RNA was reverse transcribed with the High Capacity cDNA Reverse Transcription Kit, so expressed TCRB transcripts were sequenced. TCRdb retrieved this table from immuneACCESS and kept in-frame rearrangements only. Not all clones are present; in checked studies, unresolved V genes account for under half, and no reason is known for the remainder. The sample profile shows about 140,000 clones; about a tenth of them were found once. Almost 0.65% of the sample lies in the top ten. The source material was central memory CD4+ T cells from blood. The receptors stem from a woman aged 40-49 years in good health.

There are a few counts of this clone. CDR3: CASSREEADSGNTIYF. As DNA, the CDR3 is TGTGCCAGCAGTCGAGAGGAGGCCGACTCTGGAAACACCATATATTTT. The gene calls are TRBV2 and TRBJ1-3; D is unresolved. The V gene lost 5 bases and the J gene lost 0 bases, with 14 bases spanning the gap. CDR1 is SNHLY and CDR2 is FYNNEI in the germline V gene. CDR3 length: 16 residues.

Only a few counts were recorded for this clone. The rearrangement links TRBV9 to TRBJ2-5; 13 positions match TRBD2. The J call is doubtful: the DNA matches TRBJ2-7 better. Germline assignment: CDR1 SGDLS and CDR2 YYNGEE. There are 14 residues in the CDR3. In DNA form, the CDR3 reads TGTGCCAGCAGCGTAGGGACTAGCGGGGGCGAGCAGTACTTC. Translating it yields CASSVGTSGGEQYF.

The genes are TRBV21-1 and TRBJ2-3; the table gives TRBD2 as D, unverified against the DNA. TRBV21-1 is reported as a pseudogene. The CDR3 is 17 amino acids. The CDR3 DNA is TGTGCCAGCAGCAAAGGGGGTGATGGGGGGAGCACAGATACGCAGTATTTT. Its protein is CASSKGGDGGSTDTQYF.

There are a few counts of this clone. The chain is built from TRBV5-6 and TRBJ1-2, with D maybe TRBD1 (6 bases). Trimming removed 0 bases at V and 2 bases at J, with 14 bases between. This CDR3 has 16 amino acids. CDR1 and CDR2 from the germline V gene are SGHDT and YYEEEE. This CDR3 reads CASSLVGDQGNYGYTF. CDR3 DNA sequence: TGTGCCAGCAGCTTGGTAGGGGACCAGGGGAACTATGGCTACACCTTC.

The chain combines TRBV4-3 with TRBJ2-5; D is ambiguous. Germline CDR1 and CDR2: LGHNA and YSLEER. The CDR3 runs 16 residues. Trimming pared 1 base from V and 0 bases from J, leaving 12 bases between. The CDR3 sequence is CASSQGQVRNQETQYF. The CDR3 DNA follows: TGCGCCAGCAGCCAAGGTCAGGTCCGGAACCAAGAGACCCAGTACTTC.

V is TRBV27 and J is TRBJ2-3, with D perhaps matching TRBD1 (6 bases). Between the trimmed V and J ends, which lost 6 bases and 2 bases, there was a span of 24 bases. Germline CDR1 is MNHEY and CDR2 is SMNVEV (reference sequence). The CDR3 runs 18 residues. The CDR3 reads CASSRQELTSRTTDTQYF. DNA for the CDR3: TGTGCCAGCAGCCGACAGGAATTAACTAGTAGAACCACAGATACGCAGTATTTT.

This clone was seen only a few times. The CDR3 DNA reads TGTGCCAGCAGCCCGGGGACACTAGGAAACAATGAGCAGTTCTTC. It translates to CASSPGTLGNNEQFF. This chain uses TRBV9 with TRBJ2-1; D may be TRBD1 (6 bases). The V gene lost 4 bases and the J gene lost 5 bases, with 16 bases spanning the gap. Germline CDR1 is SGDLS and CDR2 is YYNGEE. This CDR3 comprises 15 residues. Full variable domain (missing parts from reference TRBV9 and TRBJ2-1): DSGVTQTPKHLITATGQRVTLRCSPRSGDLSVYWYQQSLDQGLQFLIQYYNGEERAKGNILERFSAQQFPDLHSELNLSSLELGDSALYFCASSPGTLGNNEQFFGPGTRLTVL.

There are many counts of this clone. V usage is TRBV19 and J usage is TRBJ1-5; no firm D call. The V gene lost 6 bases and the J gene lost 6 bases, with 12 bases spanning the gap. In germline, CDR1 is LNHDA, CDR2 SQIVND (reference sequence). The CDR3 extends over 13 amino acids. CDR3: CASSPDAGQPQHF. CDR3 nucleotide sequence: TGTGCCAGTAGCCCGGACGCGGGTCAGCCCCAGCATTTT.

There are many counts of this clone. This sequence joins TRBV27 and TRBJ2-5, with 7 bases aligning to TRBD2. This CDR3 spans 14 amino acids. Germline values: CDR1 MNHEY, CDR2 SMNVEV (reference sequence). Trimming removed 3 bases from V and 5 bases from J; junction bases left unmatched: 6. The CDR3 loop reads CASSFQRGGETQYF. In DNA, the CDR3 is TGTGCCAGCAGTTTTCAGCGGGGAGGGGAGACCCAGTACTTC.

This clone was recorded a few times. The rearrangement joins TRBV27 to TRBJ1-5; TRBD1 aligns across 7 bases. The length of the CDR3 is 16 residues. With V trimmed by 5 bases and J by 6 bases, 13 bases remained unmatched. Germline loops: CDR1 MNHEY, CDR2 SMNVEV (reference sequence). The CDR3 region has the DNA TGTGCCAGCAGTCCCCAGGGGGGCAGCGGGTTTCAGCCCCAGCATTTT. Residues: CASSPQGGSGFQPQHF.

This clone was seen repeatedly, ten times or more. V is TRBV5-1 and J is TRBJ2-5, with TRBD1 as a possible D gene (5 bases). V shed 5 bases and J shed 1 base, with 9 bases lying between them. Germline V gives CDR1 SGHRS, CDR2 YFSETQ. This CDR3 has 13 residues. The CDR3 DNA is TGCGCCAGCAGGCGAGACAGCCAAGAGACCCAGTACTTC. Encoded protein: CASRRDSQETQYF.

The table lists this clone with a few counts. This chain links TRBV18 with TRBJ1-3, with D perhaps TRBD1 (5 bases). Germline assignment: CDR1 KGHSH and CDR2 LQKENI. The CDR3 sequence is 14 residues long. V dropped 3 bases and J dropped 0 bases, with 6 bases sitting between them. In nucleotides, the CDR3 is TGTGCCAGCTCACCGACAGACTCTGGAAACACCATATATTTT. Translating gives CASSPTDSGNTIYF.

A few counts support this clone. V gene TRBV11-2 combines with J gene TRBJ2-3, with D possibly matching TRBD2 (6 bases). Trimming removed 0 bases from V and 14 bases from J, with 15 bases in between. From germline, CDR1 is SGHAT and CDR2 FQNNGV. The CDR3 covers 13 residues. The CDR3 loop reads CASSLDRERARYF. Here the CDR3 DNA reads TGTGCCAGCAGCTTAGATCGGGAGCGCGCGCGGTATTTT. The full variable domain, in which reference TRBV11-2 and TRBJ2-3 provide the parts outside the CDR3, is EAGVAQSPRYKIIEKRQSVAFWCNPISGHATLYWYQQILGQGPKLLIQFQNNGVVDDSQLPKDRFSAERLKGVDSTLKIQPAKLEDSAVYLCASSLDRERARYFGPGTRLTVL.

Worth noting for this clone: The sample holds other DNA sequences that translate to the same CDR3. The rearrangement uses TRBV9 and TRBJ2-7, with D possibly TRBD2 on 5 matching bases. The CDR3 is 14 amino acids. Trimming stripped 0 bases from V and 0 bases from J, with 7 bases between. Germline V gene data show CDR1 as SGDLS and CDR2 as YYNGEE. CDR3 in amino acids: CASSVGGSSYEQYF. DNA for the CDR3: TGTGCCAGCAGCGTAGGTGGGAGCTCCTACGAGCAGTACTTC.

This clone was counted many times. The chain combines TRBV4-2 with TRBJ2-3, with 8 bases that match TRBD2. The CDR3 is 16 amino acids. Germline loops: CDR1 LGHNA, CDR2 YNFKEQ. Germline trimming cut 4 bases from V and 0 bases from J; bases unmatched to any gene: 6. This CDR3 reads CASSRTAGVSTDTQYF. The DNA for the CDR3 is TGTGCCAGCAGCCGGACAGCGGGGGTTAGCACAGATACGCAGTATTTT.